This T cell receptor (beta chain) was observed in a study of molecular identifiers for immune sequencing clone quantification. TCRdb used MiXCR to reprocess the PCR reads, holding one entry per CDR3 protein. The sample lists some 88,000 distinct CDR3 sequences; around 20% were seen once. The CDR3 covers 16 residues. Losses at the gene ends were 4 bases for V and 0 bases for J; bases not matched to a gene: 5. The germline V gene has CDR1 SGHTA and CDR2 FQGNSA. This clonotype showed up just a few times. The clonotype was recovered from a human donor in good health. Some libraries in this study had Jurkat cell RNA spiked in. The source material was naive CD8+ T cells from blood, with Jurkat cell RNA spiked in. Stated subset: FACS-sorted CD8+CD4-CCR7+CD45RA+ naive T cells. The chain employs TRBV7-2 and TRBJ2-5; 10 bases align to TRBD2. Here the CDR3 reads CASSYLAGEHQETQYF. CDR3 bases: TGTGCCAGCAGCTACCTAGCGGGGGAGCACCAAGAGACCCAGTACTTC.